The present entry profiles one T cell receptor (beta chain) with its context. What it binds is unknown. These data belong to a study of CD8+ T cells in alopecia areata. Turning to the study itself: Treated patients were given oral tofacitinib, which was dosed at 5 to 10 mg twice daily. Study results and limitations: In lesional scalp, particularly from alopecia totalis/universalis, clonality was higher than in normal scalp.

The sequencing template was cDNA reverse transcribed from extracted RNA. Generated by immunoSEQ multiplex PCR, the TCRdb table keeps only in-frame clones and is missing some. This sample carries 150,000 to 200,000 clones, less than 65% of them seen once, and the ten largest clones take 1%. Treatment of the sample: oral pan-JAK inhibitor, 5-10 mg twice daily. The germline gives CDR1 SGHAT, CDR2 FQNNGV. V lost 4 bases, J lost 5 bases, and 11 bases stayed unmatched. The CDR3 loop spans 17 amino acids. The source is a human donor with alopecia areata. V gene TRBV11-2 combines with J gene TRBJ2-2; TRBD1 matches 9 bases. Material: CD4+ T cells sorted from blood, obtained at week 24, from a patient treated with tofacitinib. The CDR3 sequence is CASSSPPGQGQTGELFF. The CDR3 DNA sequence: TGTGCCAGCAGCTCACCCCCGGGACAGGGTCAGACCGGGGAGCTGTTTTTT.